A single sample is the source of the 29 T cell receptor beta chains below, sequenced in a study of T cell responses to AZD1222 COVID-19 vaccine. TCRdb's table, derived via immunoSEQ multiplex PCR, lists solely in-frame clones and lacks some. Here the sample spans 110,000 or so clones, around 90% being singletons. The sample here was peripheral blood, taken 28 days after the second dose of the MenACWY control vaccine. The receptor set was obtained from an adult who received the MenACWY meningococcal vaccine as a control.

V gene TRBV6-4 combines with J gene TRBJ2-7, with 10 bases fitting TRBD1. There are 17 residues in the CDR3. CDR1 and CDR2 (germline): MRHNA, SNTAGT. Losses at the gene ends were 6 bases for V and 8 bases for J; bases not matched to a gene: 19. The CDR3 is CASSVNYAGQGPYQQYF. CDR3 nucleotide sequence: TGTGCCAGCAGCGTAAATTATGCGGGACAGGGGCCGTACCAGCAGTACTTC.

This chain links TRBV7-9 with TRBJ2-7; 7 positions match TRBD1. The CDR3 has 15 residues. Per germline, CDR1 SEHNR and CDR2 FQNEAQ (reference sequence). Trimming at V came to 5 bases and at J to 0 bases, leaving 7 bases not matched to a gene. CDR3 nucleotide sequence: TGTGCCAGCAGCAAGGGGGCAACCTACTCCTACGAGCAGTACTTC. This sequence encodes CASSKGATYSYEQYF.

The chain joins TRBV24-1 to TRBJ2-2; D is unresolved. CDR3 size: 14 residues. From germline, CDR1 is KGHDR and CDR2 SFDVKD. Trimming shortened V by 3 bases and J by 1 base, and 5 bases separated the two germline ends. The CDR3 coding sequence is TGTGCCACCAGTGATCCCTTGAACACCGGGGAGCTGTTTTTT. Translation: CATSDPLNTGELFF.

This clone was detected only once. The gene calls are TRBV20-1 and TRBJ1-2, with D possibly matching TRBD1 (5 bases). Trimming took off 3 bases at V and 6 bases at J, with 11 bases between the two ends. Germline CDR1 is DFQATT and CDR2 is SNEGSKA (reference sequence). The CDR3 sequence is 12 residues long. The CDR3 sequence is CSASRLGDGYTF. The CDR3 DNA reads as TGCAGTGCTAGTAGATTGGGGGATGGCTACACCTTC.

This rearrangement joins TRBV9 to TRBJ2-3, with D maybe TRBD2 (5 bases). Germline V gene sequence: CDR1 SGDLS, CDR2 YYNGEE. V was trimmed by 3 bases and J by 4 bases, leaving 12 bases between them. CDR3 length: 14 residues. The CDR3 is CASSEASIADTQYF. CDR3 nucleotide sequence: TGTGCCAGCAGCGAGGCTAGCATCGCAGATACGCAGTATTTT.

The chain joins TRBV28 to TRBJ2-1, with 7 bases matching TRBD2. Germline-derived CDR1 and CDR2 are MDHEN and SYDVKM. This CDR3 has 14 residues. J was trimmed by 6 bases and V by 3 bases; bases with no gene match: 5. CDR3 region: CASSFRGVANEQFF. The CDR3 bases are TGTGCCAGCAGTTTCCGGGGGGTGGCCAATGAGCAGTTCTTC.

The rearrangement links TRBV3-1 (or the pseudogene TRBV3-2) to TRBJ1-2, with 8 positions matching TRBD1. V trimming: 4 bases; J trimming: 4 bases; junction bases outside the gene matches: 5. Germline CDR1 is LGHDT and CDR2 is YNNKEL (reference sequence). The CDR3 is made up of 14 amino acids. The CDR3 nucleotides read TGTGCCAGCAGCCTGGACAGGGTGCGCTATGGCTACACCTTC. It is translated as CASSLDRVRYGYTF.

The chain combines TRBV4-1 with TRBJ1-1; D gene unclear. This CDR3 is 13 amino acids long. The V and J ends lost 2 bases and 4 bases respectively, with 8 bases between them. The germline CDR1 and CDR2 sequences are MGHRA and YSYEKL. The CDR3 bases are TGCGCCAGCAGCCAACTAGGGAGCACTGAAGCTTTCTTT. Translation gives CASSQLGSTEAFF.

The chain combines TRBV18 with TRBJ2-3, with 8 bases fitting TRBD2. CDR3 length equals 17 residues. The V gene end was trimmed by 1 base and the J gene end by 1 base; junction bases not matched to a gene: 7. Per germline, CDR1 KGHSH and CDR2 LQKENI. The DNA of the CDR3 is TGTGCCAGCTCACCACAAAATCAAGCGGGGGGCACAGATACGCAGTATTTT. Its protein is CASSPQNQAGGTDTQYF.

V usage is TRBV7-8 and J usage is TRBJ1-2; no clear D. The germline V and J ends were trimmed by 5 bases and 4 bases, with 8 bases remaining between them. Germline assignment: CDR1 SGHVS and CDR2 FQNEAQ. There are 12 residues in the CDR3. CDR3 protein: CASSRDTYGYTF. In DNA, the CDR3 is TGTGCCAGCAGCCGAGACACCTATGGCTACACCTTC.

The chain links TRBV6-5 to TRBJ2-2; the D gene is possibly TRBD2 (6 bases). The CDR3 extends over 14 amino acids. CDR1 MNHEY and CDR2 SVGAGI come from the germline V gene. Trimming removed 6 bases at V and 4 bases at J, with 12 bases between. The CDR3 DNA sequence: TGTGCCAGCAGGAATGGAGGGTTCACCGGGGAGCTGTTTTTT. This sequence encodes CASRNGGFTGELFF.

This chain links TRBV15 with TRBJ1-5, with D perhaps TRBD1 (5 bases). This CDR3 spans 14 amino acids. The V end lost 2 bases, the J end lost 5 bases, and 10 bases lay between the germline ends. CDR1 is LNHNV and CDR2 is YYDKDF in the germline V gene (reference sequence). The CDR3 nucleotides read TGTGCCACCAGCAGAAAGCAGGGTTATCAGCCCCAGCATTTT. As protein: CATSRKQGYQPQHF.

The CDR3 coding sequence is TGTGCCAGCAAGGACGAACCTAGCACAGATACGCAGTATTTT. Translation gives CASKDEPSTDTQYF. The chain joins TRBV27 to TRBJ2-3; D is unresolved. Trimming took off 7 bases at V and 0 bases at J, with 11 bases between the two ends. This CDR3 has 14 amino acids. Germline V CDR1 and CDR2: MNHEY, SMNVEV (reference sequence).

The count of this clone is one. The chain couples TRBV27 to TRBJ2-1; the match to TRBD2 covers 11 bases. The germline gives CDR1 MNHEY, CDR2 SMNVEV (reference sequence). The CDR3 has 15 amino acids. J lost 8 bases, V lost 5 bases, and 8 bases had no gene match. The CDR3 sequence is CASSPLAGGPHEQFF. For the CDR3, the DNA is TGTGCCAGCAGTCCGTTAGCGGGAGGGCCCCATGAGCAGTTCTTC.

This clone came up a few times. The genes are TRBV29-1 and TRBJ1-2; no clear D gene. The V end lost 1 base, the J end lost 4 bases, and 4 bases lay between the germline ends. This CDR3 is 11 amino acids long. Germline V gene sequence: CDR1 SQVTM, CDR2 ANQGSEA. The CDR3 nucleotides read TGCAGCGTTGAAGGGGGCTATGGCTACACCTTC. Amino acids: CSVEGGYGYTF.

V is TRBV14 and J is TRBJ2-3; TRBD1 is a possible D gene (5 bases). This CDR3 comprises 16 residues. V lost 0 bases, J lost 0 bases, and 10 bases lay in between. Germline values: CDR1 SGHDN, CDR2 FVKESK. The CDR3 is CASSQDLKGSTDTQYF. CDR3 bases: TGTGCCAGCAGCCAAGATTTAAAGGGGAGCACAGATACGCAGTATTTT.

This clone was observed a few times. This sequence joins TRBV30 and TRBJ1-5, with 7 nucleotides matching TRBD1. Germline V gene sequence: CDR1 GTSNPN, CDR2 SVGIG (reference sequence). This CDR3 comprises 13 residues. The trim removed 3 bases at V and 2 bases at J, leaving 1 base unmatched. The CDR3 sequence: CAWSGQGNQPQHF. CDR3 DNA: TGTGCCTGGAGCGGACAGGGCAATCAGCCCCAGCATTTT.

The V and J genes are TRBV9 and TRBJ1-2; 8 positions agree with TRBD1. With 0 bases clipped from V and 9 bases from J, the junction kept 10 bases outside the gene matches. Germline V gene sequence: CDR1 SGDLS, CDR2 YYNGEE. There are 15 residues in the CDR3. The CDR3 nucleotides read TGTGCCAGCAGCGTAGCTGCAGGGGGCGCCGATAGCTACACCTTC. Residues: CASSVAAGGADSYTF.

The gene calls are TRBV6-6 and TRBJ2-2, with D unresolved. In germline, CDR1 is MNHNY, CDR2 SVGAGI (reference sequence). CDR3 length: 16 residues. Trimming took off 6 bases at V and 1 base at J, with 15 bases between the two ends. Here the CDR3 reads CASSTQAKGNTGELFF. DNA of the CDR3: TGTGCCAGCAGCACCCAGGCGAAAGGGAACACCGGGGAGCTGTTTTTT.

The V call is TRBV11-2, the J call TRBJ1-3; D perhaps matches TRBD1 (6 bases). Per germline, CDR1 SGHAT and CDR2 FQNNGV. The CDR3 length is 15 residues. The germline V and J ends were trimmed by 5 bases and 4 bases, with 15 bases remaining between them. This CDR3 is CASSRQQGAGNTIYF. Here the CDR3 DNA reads TGTGCCAGCAGCCGTCAACAGGGAGCCGGAAACACCATATATTTT.

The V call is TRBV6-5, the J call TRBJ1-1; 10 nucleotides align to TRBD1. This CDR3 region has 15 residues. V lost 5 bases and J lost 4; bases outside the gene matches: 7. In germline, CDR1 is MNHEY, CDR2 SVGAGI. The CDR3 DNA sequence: TGTGCCAGCAGTATCTTCAGGACAGGGGGCACTGAAGCTTTCTTT. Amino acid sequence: CASSIFRTGGTEAFF.

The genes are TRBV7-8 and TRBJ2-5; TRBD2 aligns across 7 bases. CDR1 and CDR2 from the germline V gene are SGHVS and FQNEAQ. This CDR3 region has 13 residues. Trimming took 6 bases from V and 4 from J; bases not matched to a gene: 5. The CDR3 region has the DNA TGTGCCAGCAGTTGGGGGGGAGCAGAGACCCAGTACTTC. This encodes CASSWGGAETQYF.

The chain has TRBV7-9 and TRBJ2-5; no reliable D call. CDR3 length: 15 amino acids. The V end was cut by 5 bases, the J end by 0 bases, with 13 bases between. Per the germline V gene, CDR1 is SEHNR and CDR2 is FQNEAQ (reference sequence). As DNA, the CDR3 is TGTGCCAGCAGCCCATACCCGGTCAACCAAGAGACCCAGTACTTC. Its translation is CASSPYPVNQETQYF.

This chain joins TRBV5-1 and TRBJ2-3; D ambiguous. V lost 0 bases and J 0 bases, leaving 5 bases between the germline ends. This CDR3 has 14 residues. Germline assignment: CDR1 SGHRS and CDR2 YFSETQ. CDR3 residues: CASSLDRSTDTQYF. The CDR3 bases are TGCGCCAGCAGCTTGGACAGAAGCACAGATACGCAGTATTTT. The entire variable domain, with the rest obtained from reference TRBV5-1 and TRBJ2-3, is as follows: KAGVTQTPRYLIKTRGQQVTLSCSPISGHRSVSWYQQTPGQGLQFLFEYFSETQRNKGNFPGRFSGRQFSNSRSEMNVSTLELGDSALYLCASSLDRSTDTQYFGPGTRLTVL.

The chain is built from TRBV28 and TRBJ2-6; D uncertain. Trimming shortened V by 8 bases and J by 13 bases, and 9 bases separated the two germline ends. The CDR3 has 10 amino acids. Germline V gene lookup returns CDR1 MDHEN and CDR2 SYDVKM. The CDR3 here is CASGPGVLTF. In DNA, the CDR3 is TGTGCCAGCGGGCCAGGAGTCCTGACTTTC.

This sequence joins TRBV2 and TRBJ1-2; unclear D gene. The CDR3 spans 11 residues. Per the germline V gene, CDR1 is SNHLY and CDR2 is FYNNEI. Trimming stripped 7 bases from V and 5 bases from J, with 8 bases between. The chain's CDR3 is CASTNQYGYTF. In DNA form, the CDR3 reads TGTGCCAGCACAAATCAATATGGCTACACCTTC.

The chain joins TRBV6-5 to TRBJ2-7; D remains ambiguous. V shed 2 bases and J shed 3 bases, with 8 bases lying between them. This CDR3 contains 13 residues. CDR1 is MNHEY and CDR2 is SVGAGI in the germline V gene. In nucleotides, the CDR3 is TGTGCCAGCAGTTACCATAAAGGCTACGAGCAGTACTTC. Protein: CASSYHKGYEQYF.

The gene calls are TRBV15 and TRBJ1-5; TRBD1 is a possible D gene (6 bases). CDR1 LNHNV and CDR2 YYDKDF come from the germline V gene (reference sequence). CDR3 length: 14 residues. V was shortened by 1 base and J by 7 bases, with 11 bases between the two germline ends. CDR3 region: CATSRVRGNQPQHF. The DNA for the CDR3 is TGTGCCACCAGCAGAGTTAGGGGGAACCAGCCCCAGCATTTT.

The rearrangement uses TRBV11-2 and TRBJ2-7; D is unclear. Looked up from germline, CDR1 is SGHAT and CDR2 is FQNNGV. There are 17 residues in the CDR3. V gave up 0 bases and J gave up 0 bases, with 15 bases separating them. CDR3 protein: CASSLDDMAPLSYEQYF. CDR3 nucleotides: TGTGCCAGCAGCTTAGATGATATGGCACCCCTCTCCTACGAGCAGTACTTC.